This T cell receptor beta chain was identified in a study of T cells expressing NK-cell markers. For the study at large: With respect to HCMV, most of the eight sequenced donors were seropositive, and one was seronegative.

5'RACE template switching with UMIs produced the TCR beta cDNA. Using the 5' RACE reads, TCRdb records one entry per CDR3 protein without DNA. This sample contains 500,000 to 700,000 distinct CDR3 sequences. Germline CDR1 and CDR2: MNHEY and SVGEGT. The CDR3 contains 12 residues. The receptor's source is a man aged 18 to 30 in good health. The chain is built from TRBV6-2 or TRBV6-3 and TRBJ2-2. Sequencing used blood T cells: a sorted CD56 or NKG2C T cell subset, CD4+ or CD8+ T cells, or bulk PBMC T cells (not recorded which). CDR3 residues: CARKDDTGELFF.